This T cell receptor beta chain was found in a study of blood T cells in healthy people across ages. It was with a sample-barcoded 5' primer and a J-beta primer mix that a second PCR of about 6 to 11 cycles was run. One entry per CDR3 protein, called by TCRdb with MiXCR from the 5' RACE reads. The sample lists around 1,700,000 distinct CDR3 sequences; 28% were seen once. The trim removed 4 bases at V and 2 bases at J, leaving 7 bases unmatched. Per germline, CDR1 SGHTA and CDR2 FQGNSA. This CDR3 region has 15 residues. Sequencing was carried out using blood. The chain combines TRBV7-2 with TRBJ2-7; 8 nucleotides align to TRBD2. The TCR originated in a woman younger than 45 in good health. CDR3 protein: CASSSRGRGAYEQYF. The CDR3 DNA reads as TGTGCCAGCAGCTCCAGAGGGCGGGGGGCCTACGAGCAGTACTTC.